Detailed here is one T cell receptor (beta chain). This specimen comes from a study of cytomegalovirus exposure and HLA in healthy donors. Assay: immunoSEQ multiplex PCR; the TCRdb copy retains only in-frame clones and omits some. The sample records fewer than 200,000 clones, around nine tenths being singletons. J was trimmed by 8 bases and V by 6 bases; bases with no gene match: 1. The CDR3 has 11 amino acids. The V gene's germline CDR1 is LNHDA and CDR2 SQIVND (reference sequence). The receptor was derived from a man aged 18 to 29 in good health and CMV-seropositive. The chain uses TRBV19 and TRBJ2-4; 7 positions agree with TRBD1. Sequencing used PBMCs. CDR3: CASRQGHIQYF. In nucleotides, the CDR3 is TGTGCCAGTAGACAGGGGCACATTCAGTACTTC.